This T cell receptor beta chain comes out of a study of blood T cell repertoires in COVID-19. Study details: Whether acute or convalescent, the COVID-19 samples came from the United States, Italy and Spain. PBMCs, B-cell-depleted T cells, or T cells provided the cDNA or gDNA that made up the material.

J gave up 7 bases and V 2 bases, and 4 bases lay outside the gene matches. Germline V gene lookup returns CDR1 SGHTA and CDR2 FQGNSA. The CDR3 covers 14 residues. In the original analysis: Estimation of nucleated cell counts was performed using reference gene primer amplification. The repertoire was sequenced with immunoSEQ multiplex PCR; TCRdb's copy has only in-frame clones and lacks some. That table gives V, J and clone size, and the DNA gave D and trimming. The data show approximately 88,000 clones, about 84% seen once. The rearrangement uses TRBV7-2 and TRBJ2-1; 8 nucleotides line up with TRBD2. The TCR originated in a woman between 65 and 79 years old with acute or convalescent COVID-19. Sequences were obtained from peripheral blood. The CDR3 DNA reads as TGTGCCAGCAGCTTAAGGGGCGGGGGGAATGAGCAGTTCTTC. It translates to CASSLRGGGNEQFF.